Included here is one TCR beta chain sequence, with context. This CDR3 contains 13 residues. V lost 8 bases to trimming and J lost 4 bases; unmatched junction nucleotides: 4. The germline V gene has CDR1 SNHLY and CDR2 FYNNEI. This sample stems from a study of blood T cell repertoires in COVID-19. Study information: PBMCs, B-cell-depleted T cells, or T cells were the source of the cDNA or gDNA that made up the material.

Original analysis: Nucleated cell counts were estimated from reference gene primer amplification. The table came from immunoSEQ multiplex PCR; TCRdb's copy has only in-frame clones and leaves some out. V and J calls and clone size are given by that table; D and trimming were obtained from the DNA. This repertoire shows 200,000 to 250,000 clones, around three quarters found once; its top ten account for approximately 7.2%. The rearrangement joins TRBV2 to TRBJ1-2, with 10 bases matching TRBD1. Sample: peripheral blood. The sequence was collected from a woman in her seventies with acute or convalescent COVID-19. This CDR3 is CASGTGDGYGYTF. CDR3 sequence (DNA): TGTGCCAGCGGGACAGGGGACGGCTATGGCTACACCTTC.